These T cell receptor beta chains were read from a single sample in a study of T-cell reconstitution after alpha-beta-depleted transplantation in children. TCRdb fed the PCR reads into MiXCR, producing one record per CDR3 protein. The sample holds fewer than 550,000 distinct CDR3 sequences, about 11% seen once. Here the sequenced sample was PBMCs, taken before TCRalphabeta/CD19-depleted stem cell transplant. These receptors all stem from a child younger than 10 with inherited bone marrow failure, due to receive a stem cell transplant. Each CDR3 is given with its conserved first and last residue. D genes are given only for firm matches. The size of a clone is reported for some rows only, either as once, few or many, or as a class for expanded clones.

>TRBJ2-2|many|TRBD2|20|TRBV4-3
TGCGCCAGCAGCCAAGGGGTGCCGGGACTAGCGGGAGTTGCCACCGGGGAGCTGTTTTTT
CASSQGVPGLAGVATGELFF
>TRBJ2-5|many|NA|13|TRBV5-1
TGCGCCAGCAGCTTGGGACAAGGAGAGACCCAGTACTTC
CASSLGQGETQYF
>TRBJ2-5|NA|TRBD1|12|TRBV20-1
TGCAGTGCCACAGGGGCCGTGGGGACCCAGTACTTC
CSATGAVGTQYF
>TRBJ2-3|NA|TRBD2|15|TRBV7-7
TGTGCCAGCAGCCCTAGCGGGAGCTACACAGATACGCAGTATTTT
CASSPSGSYTDTQYF
>TRBJ1-4|many|NA|12|TRBV28
TGTGCCAGCCGGGCGAGGAATGAAAAACTGTTTTTT
CASRARNEKLFF
>TRBJ2-1|NA|TRBD2|16|TRBV5-1
TGCGCCAGCAGCGTAGTAGCGGGAGGGGGCTACAATGAGCAGTTCTTC
CASSVVAGGGYNEQFF
>TRBJ2-3|NA|TRBD2|21|TRBV5-1
TGCGCCAGCAGCACCGGGACTAGCGGGAGGGCCAGGGATATTCGCGCAGATACGCAGTATTTT
CASSTGTSGRARDIRADTQYF
>TRBJ2-7|NA|NA|13|TRBV7-2
TGTGCCAGCAGCTCGGGACGCCAAAGCGAGCAGTACTTC
CASSSGRQSEQYF
>TRBJ1-6|many|NA|14|TRBV12-3/TRBV12-4
TGTGCCAGCAGTCGCGAGGCTGGGAATTCACCCCTCCACTTT
CASSREAGNSPLHF
>TRBJ1-2|many|TRBD1|14|TRBV4-2
TGTGCCAGCAGCCGCTCGACAGGGGACTATGGCTACACCTTC
CASSRSTGDYGYTF
>TRBJ2-7|many|NA|16|TRBV4-3
TGCGCCAGCAGCCAGACGGTAGCGACTTACTCCTACGAGCAGTACTTC
CASSQTVATYSYEQYF
>TRBJ1-3|many|NA|13|TRBV11-2
TGTGCCAGCAAAGGGCCCTCTGGAAACACCATATATTTT
CASKGPSGNTIYF
>TRBJ1-6|NA|NA|12|TRBV20-1
TGCAGTGCTAGAGCCCCCAATTCACCCCTCCACTTT
CSARAPNSPLHF
>TRBJ2-1|many|NA|14|TRBV12-3/TRBV12-4
TGTGCCAGCAGTTTAAGGACTATTTACAATGAGCAGTTCTTC
CASSLRTIYNEQFF
>TRBJ2-4|many|NA|15|TRBV20-1
TGCAGTGCTAGACCGGGAAGCGGAGGGGGGGACATTCAGTACTTC
CSARPGSGGGDIQYF
>TRBJ2-1|few|NA|12|TRBV2
TGTGCCCTCATAGGTGCCTACAATGAGCAGTTCTTC
CALIGAYNEQFF
>TRBJ2-7|many|NA|16|TRBV4-3
TGCGCCAGCAGCCCCCTTTTGGGGTCAGTTTCGGGCGAGCAGTACTTC
CASSPLLGSVSGEQYF
>TRBJ1-1|many|TRBD1|16|TRBV4-1
TGCGCCAGCAGCCAAGATCTTGGGACAGTTGCCACTGAAGCTTTCTTT
CASSQDLGTVATEAFF
>TRBJ2-3|NA|NA|16|TRBV28
TGTGCCAGCAGTTTAGTGTACTACCCTAGCACAGATACGCAGTATTTT
CASSLVYYPSTDTQYF
>TRBJ2-4|many|NA|14|TRBV5-1
TGCGCCAGCAGCTTGGCGGCAGACACAAACATTCAGTACTTC
CASSLAADTNIQYF